The entry below describes one TCR beta chain. This record comes from a study of blood T cell repertoires in COVID-19. In the source study's methods: Reference gene primer amplification yielded estimated nucleated cell counts. Profiled with immunoSEQ multiplex PCR; TCRdb holds only in-frame clones, not every one. That table furnishes V, J and clone size, whereas the DNA furnished D and trimming. The table shows 90,000 to 120,000 clones, with around 88% occurring only once. V lost 5 bases to trimming and J lost 0 bases, with 11 bases between them. The germline gives CDR1 MDHEN, CDR2 SYDVKM. The CDR3 contains 15 residues.

This clonotype was obtained from a man aged 50 to 60 with active or convalescent COVID-19. Sample: peripheral blood. This chain connects TRBV28 to TRBJ1-3; the D is unclear. The CDR3 DNA follows: TGTGCCAGCAGTCGAACAACAAGCTCTGGAAACACCATATATTTT. It encodes CASSRTTSSGNTIYF.